One T cell receptor (beta chain) is described in this entry. The table came from immunoSEQ multiplex PCR; TCRdb's copy has only in-frame clones and leaves some out. The sample holds a few hundred thousand clones, approximately 83% seen once. Deletions cut 4 bases from V and 7 bases from J, with 17 bases between. The CDR3 has 15 amino acids. From germline, CDR1 is MDHEN and CDR2 SYDVKM. The data are from a study of blood T cell repertoires in COVID-19. The overall study: Material from acute and convalescent COVID-19 was sourced from the United States, Italy and Spain.

Cohorts were assigned according to the clinical history that participants reported. The V and J genes are TRBV28 and TRBJ1-5; D is ambiguous. The specimen sequenced was PBMCs or T cells enriched from blood (not recorded which). The sequence derives from a woman between 35 and 50 years old with acute COVID-19. Written as DNA, the CDR3 is TGTGCCAGCAGTTCTCCGGCCCCAGGCTCGCAGCCCCAGCATTTT. Its protein product is CASSSPAPGSQPQHF.